This is a list of T cell receptor beta chains from one sample in a study of CD8 T cells in Susac syndrome. TCRdb called the immunoSEQ multiplex PCR reads again in MiXCR, with one record for every CDR3 protein. The sample holds a few hundred thousand distinct CDR3 sequences; approximately 85% are singletons and the top ten take more than 0.09%. The sequencing input was CD8+ T cells from PBMCs. All receptors come from a human donor with multiple sclerosis. Both conserved end residues are part of each CDR3. Fields, in order: V gene, J gene, CDR3 length, CDR3 protein.

>TRBV30|TRBJ1-2|12
CAWSGTDYGYTF
>TRBV7-9|TRBJ2-1|17
CASSSKTGGTSYNEQFF
>TRBV28|TRBJ2-1|17
CASSRGGTSGFWNEQFF
>TRBV6-2/TRBV6-3|TRBJ2-1|19
CASSYSPRLTSGSYNEQFF
>TRBV14|TRBJ2-3|14
CASSRTSLTDTQYF
>TRBV4-1|TRBJ1-5|19
CASSQESWAGFYSNQPQHF
>TRBV4-1|TRBJ2-6|13
CASSRAGEVVLTF
>TRBV4-1|TRBJ2-1|14
CASSQEAVYNEQFF
>TRBV5-1|TRBJ2-2|17
CASSSRRSGRNTGELFF
>TRBV12-3/TRBV12-4|TRBJ2-2|15
CASRPRTVNTGELFF
>TRBV5-5|TRBJ1-1|16
CASSLLPGQGDVEAFF
>TRBV6-2/TRBV6-3|TRBJ2-3|15
CAGSYFQSSTDTQYF
>TRBV27|TRBJ1-6|17
CASSRTGGRFGNSPLHF
>TRBV5-1|TRBJ1-1|14
CASSSGLWVREAFF
>TRBV27|TRBJ2-1|17
CASTQLGGPSSYNEQFF
>TRBV23-1|TRBJ2-1|15
CASSQGTEDRNEQFF
>TRBV29-1|TRBJ2-7|13
CSVPGRGPYEQYF
>TRBV6-5|TRBJ2-4|15
CASSSLGGGGNIQYF
>TRBV20-1|TRBJ2-7|13
CSANRDTLYEQYF
>TRBV27|TRBJ2-7|15
CASSLSGGLSYEQYF
>TRBV4-1|TRBJ2-1|13
CASGWTGMNEQFF
>TRBV12-3/TRBV12-4|TRBJ1-1|12
CASSLSGPEAFF
>TRBV6-6|TRBJ1-5|16
CASSRPTGGLNQPQHF
>TRBV11-3|TRBJ2-1|15
CASSLAASGKGEQFF
>TRBV20-1|TRBJ1-6|17
CSARDRTAPRHNSPLHF
>TRBV30|TRBJ1-1|12
CAWIGTLTEAFF
>TRBV5-6|TRBJ1-1|15
CASSWPGSSNTEAFF
>TRBV2|TRBJ2-3|15
CASRGGHFNTDTQYF
>TRBV29-1|TRBJ2-1|13
CSVDTGNYNEQFF
>TRBV4-1|TRBJ2-7|15
CASSQGQGKDYEQYF
>TRBV27|TRBJ2-7|14
CASSPAGSIYEQYF
>TRBV27|TRBJ1-1|15
CASRDRQSLNTEAFF
>TRBV14|TRBJ2-3|12
CASSPRTDTQYF
>TRBV4-2|TRBJ2-5|14
CASSRPEESETQYF
>TRBV4-1|TRBJ1-5|16
CASSQLAGDSNQPQHF
>TRBV11-2|TRBJ1-1|14
CASRSTGVDTEAFF
>TRBV30|TRBJ2-7|19
CAWRSSQGGGTTLSYEQYF
>TRBV12-3/TRBV12-4|TRBJ1-2|14
CASSLSAGPPGYTF
>TRBV7-3|TRBJ2-2|13
CASSLTGPGELFF
>TRBV7-3|TRBJ1-1|16
CASSQKGRGRPTEAFF